This passage covers 4 T cell receptor beta chains from one sample sequenced in a study of blood T cell repertoires in COVID-19. Repertoires were generated with immunoSEQ multiplex PCR, while TCRdb's copy carries only in-frame clones and drops some. The data show 100,000 or so clones, 90% to 95% seen once. The source material was peripheral blood. Every receptor here comes from a man aged 55 to 69 with acute or convalescent COVID-19.

This chain links TRBV6-5 with TRBJ2-7, with TRBD2 matching over 7 bases. The germline V gene has CDR1 MNHEY and CDR2 SVGAGI. The CDR3 runs 16 residues. V trimming: 4 bases; J trimming: 5 bases; junction bases outside the gene matches: 14. The chain's CDR3 is CASSSPSGGRGHEQYF. CDR3 coding DNA: TGTGCCAGCAGTTCCCCCTCCGGGGGGAGGGGCCACGAGCAGTACTTC.

This chain uses TRBV11-3 with TRBJ2-3, with D possibly TRBD1 on 5 matching bases. The CDR3 spans 15 residues. Germline CDR1 and CDR2: SGHNT and YENEEA. V lost 10 bases to trimming and J lost 2 bases, with 19 bases between them. The CDR3 region is CATSRGGQPTDTQYF. Here the CDR3 DNA reads TGTGCCACCTCCCGTGGCGGACAACCCACAGATACGCAGTATTTT. The full variable domain, completed using reference TRBV11-3 and TRBJ2-3, is EAGVVQSPRYKIIEKKQPVAFWCNPISGHNTLYWYLQNLGQGPELLIRYENEEAVDDSQLPKDRFSAERLKGVDSTLKIQPAELGDSAVYLCATSRGGQPTDTQYFGPGTRLTVL.

The rearrangement links TRBV5-1 to TRBJ1-1; 7 nucleotides line up with TRBD1. V was pared by 4 bases and J by 5 bases, with 14 bases of the junction left unmatched. CDR1 SGHRS and CDR2 YFSETQ come from the germline V gene. This CDR3 spans 16 amino acids. CDR3 protein: CASSPVRGLKETEAFF. CDR3 DNA: TGCGCCAGCAGCCCCGTAAGGGGGCTTAAGGAGACTGAAGCTTTCTTT.

This chain joins TRBV11-2 and TRBJ2-1, with D possibly matching TRBD1 (6 bases). In germline, CDR1 is SGHAT, CDR2 FQNNGV. This CDR3 comprises 17 residues. V lost 5 bases, J lost 3 bases, and 20 bases lay in between. In DNA form, the CDR3 reads TGTGCCAGCAGCCGACCCCCGGGACAAGGTCTCTACAATGAGCAGTTCTTC. This encodes CASSRPPGQGLYNEQFF.